This T cell receptor beta chain was obtained from a study of CD8+ T cells in alopecia areata. Overall study findings and caveats: It was lesional scalp, especially alopecia totalis/universalis, that showed higher clonality than normal scalp. Sequencing of scalp samples also includes resident alphabeta T cells from normal skin. Mice showed clearer TCR sharing than patients did, a gap that was possibly HLA-related.

After isolation, RNA underwent reverse transcription to generate cDNA as the sequencing template. Sequenced by immunoSEQ multiplex PCR; TCRdb stores in-frame clones only, minus some. Of about 100,000 clones listed, approximately 59% are singletons. Sorted out of PBMCs were CD4+ T cells and CD8+ T cells. On this clone itself: As yet, its antigen is unknown.

This CDR3 contains 20 residues. The V and J ends lost 3 bases and 0 bases respectively, with 24 bases between them. CDR1 is KGHSH and CDR2 is LQKENI in the germline V gene. This sequence joins TRBV18 and TRBJ2-4; D gene ambiguous. The sample was CD8+ T cells sorted from blood. The sequence was obtained from a human donor in good health. For the CDR3, the DNA is TGTGCCAGCTCACCTAGAGCCGGTCCCAACCTCATTTTAGCCAAAAACATTCAGTACTTC. Translating gives CASSPRAGPNLILAKNIQYF.